These 31 T cell receptor beta chains were sequenced from one sample in a study of graft-versus-host responses after intestinal transplantation (dated by TCRdb to the early 2020s). This specimen's time point label, per the study, means: cells obtained before transplantation from donor or recipient. What these receptors recognize is not known. The library was generated by the immunoSEQ multiplex PCR assay. This is the immuneACCESS table as TCRdb keeps it, with only in-frame sequences that have V and J called. A part of the clones is gone; compared with another copy, unresolved V genes explain less than half, and the rest is unexplained. The sample contains some 81,000 clones, roughly nine tenths of them found a single time. Around 0.35% of the sample is taken by the ten largest. This specimen consisted of unstimulated CD4+ T cells sorted from spleen or lymph node cells, obtained before intestinal transplant. These receptor sequences come from a human donor who received an intestinal transplant.

V and J are TRBV25-1 and TRBJ1-4, with D tentatively TRBD1 (5 bases). CDR1 is MGHDK, CDR2 SYGVNS, per germline. V was trimmed by 1 base and J by 8 bases, leaving 17 bases between them. The CDR3 spans 16 residues. The CDR3 DNA reads TGTGCCAGCAGTGAATTCTCGGCAGGTTCAGGGGAAAAACTGTTTTTT. This encodes CASSEFSAGSGEKLFF. The entire variable domain, with the rest obtained from reference TRBV25-1 and TRBJ1-4, is as follows: EADIYQTPRYLVIGTGKKITLECSQTMGHDKMYWYQQDPGMELHLIHYSYGVNSTEKGDLSSESTVSRIRTEHFPLTLESARPSHTSQYLCASSEFSAGSGEKLFFGSGTQLSVL.

The gene calls are TRBV28 and TRBJ2-3; possibly TRBD2 for D (6 bases). This CDR3 is 14 amino acids long. CDR1 MDHEN and CDR2 SYDVKM come from the germline V gene. V was shortened by 4 bases and J by 4 bases, with 12 bases between the two germline ends. CDR3 DNA sequence: TGTGCCAGCAGTTCGGAGGGTGCGGCAGATACGCAGTATTTT. It codes for CASSSEGAADTQYF.

The chain recombines TRBV7-9 with TRBJ2-1, with 7 positions matching TRBD2. The CDR3 extends over 16 amino acids. From germline, CDR1 is SEHNR and CDR2 FQNEAQ (reference sequence). V trimming: 4 bases; J trimming: 2 bases; junction bases outside the gene matches: 8. CDR3 sequence reads: CASSWSSGRTYNEQFF. The DNA of the CDR3 is TGTGCCAGCAGCTGGAGTAGCGGGCGAACCTACAATGAGCAGTTCTTC.

V gene TRBV28 combines with J gene TRBJ1-4, with no clear D. CDR3 length: 16 amino acids. The ends were cut back, 6 bases at V and 0 bases at J, with 14 bases in the middle. Germline V lookup: CDR1 MDHEN, CDR2 SYDVKM. The CDR3 spells CASSGRARSTNEKLFF. As DNA, the CDR3 is TGTGCCAGCAGCGGGAGGGCCAGATCAACTAATGAAAAACTGTTTTTT.

This clone was observed a single time. The CDR3 region has the DNA TGTGCCAGCAAAGGGACAGGGGGCGTGTATTCACCCCTCCACTTT. It translates to CASKGTGGVYSPLHF. The V and J genes are TRBV2 and TRBJ1-6; 12 bases fit TRBD1. Germline trimming cut 7 bases from V and 8 bases from J; bases unmatched to any gene: 6. Germline values: CDR1 SNHLY, CDR2 FYNNEI. The CDR3 sequence is 15 residues long.

V is TRBV28 and J is TRBJ2-3; 13 positions match TRBD2. The CDR3 runs to 19 residues. Germline V gene sequence: CDR1 MDHEN, CDR2 SYDVKM. The V and J ends lost 8 bases and 4 bases, in that order; junction bases with no gene match: 18. Here the CDR3 DNA reads TGTGCCAGCCTAGATATCCCCTTTACTAGCGGGGGGGCTGCAGATACGCAGTATTTT. Amino acids: CASLDIPFTSGGAADTQYF.

The chain carries TRBV25-1 and TRBJ1-1; 8 bases align to TRBD1. V lost 4 bases and J lost 5; bases outside the gene matches: 9. The CDR3 runs 15 residues. Germline V gene sequence: CDR1 MGHDK, CDR2 SYGVNS. CDR3 bases: TGTGCCAGCAGTGCTTCGGACAGGGAAGGGACTGAAGCTTTCTTT. Protein: CASSASDREGTEAFF.

The chain has TRBV27 and TRBJ1-4; the D is unclear. V was cut by 5 bases and J by 4 bases, with 11 bases left in between. Germline V gives CDR1 MNHEY, CDR2 SMNVEV (reference sequence). This CDR3 has 14 residues. This chain's CDR3 is CASSRLAFNEKLFF. CDR3 nucleotides: TGTGCCAGCAGTCGACTGGCTTTTAATGAAAAACTGTTTTTT.

The chain couples TRBV29-1 to TRBJ1-2; D uncertain. V shed 5 bases and J shed 2 bases, with 12 bases lying between them. The CDR3 extends over 13 amino acids. Per the germline V gene, CDR1 is SQVTM and CDR2 is ANQGSEA. The CDR3 sequence: CSVTSGRNYGYTF. The DNA of the CDR3 is TGCAGCGTTACCAGCGGCCGCAACTATGGCTACACCTTC.

About this clone itself: Other DNA sequences from this sample encode an identical CDR3 as well. V and J are TRBV7-3 and TRBJ2-3; 11 bases are shared with TRBD2. Germline CDR1 SGHTA, CDR2 FQGTGA. V lost 2 bases, J lost 5 bases, and 0 bases stayed unmatched. This CDR3 spans 14 amino acids. The CDR3 is CASSLGLAGDTQYF. CDR3 DNA: TGTGCCAGCAGCTTAGGACTAGCGGGAGATACGCAGTATTTT. Combining the CDR3 with reference TRBV7-3 and TRBJ2-3 gives the whole variable domain GAGVSQTPSNKVTEKGKYVELRCDPISGHTALYWYRQSLGQGPEFLIYFQGTGAADDSGLPNDRFFAVRPEGSVSTLKIQRTERGDSAVYLCASSLGLAGDTQYFGPGTRLTVL.

The chain has TRBV28 and TRBJ2-7; 8 bases match TRBD2. In germline, CDR1 is MDHEN, CDR2 SYDVKM. The ends lost 3 bases at V and 0 bases at J; junction bases unmatched: 4. The CDR3 spans 15 residues. CDR3 protein: CASSFSGTSSYEQYF. The CDR3 DNA follows: TGTGCCAGCAGTTTTAGCGGGACGAGCTCCTACGAGCAGTACTTC.

The chain employs TRBV7-2 and TRBJ2-3; a possible D gene is TRBD2 (7 bases). V lost 3 bases to trimming and J lost 0 bases, with 16 bases between them. The length of the CDR3 is 17 residues. Germline V lookup: CDR1 SGHTA, CDR2 FQGNSA. The CDR3 nucleotides read TGTGCCAGCAGCTTTCGGGGGCTAGCGGTTAGCACAGATACGCAGTATTTT. Translation gives CASSFRGLAVSTDTQYF.

The chain employs TRBV4-2 and TRBJ2-2; no firm D call. V lost 0 bases and J lost 7, with 6 bases in between. CDR1 LGHNA and CDR2 YNFKEQ come from the germline V gene. The CDR3 sequence is 13 residues long. The CDR3: CASSQEAFGELFF. The CDR3 DNA follows: TGTGCCAGCAGCCAAGAGGCCTTCGGGGAGCTGTTTTTT.

This clone was counted only a few times. V gene TRBV4-2 combines with J gene TRBJ2-2, with D possibly matching TRBD2 (6 bases). Deletions cut 0 bases from V and 5 bases from J, with 10 bases between. Looked up from germline, CDR1 is LGHNA and CDR2 is YNFKEQ. This CDR3 has 15 amino acids. CDR3 protein: CASSQDIGGTGELFF. The CDR3 DNA reads TGTGCCAGCAGCCAAGATATTGGGGGGACCGGGGAGCTGTTTTTT.

V gene TRBV5-1 combines with J gene TRBJ1-2; the match to TRBD1 covers 7 bases. V shed 4 bases and J 6 bases; nucleotides not matched to a gene: 3. The CDR3 loop spans 12 amino acids. In germline, CDR1 is SGHRS, CDR2 YFSETQ. CDR3 loop: CASSPGQNGYTF. The CDR3 DNA follows: TGCGCCAGCAGCCCGGGACAGAATGGCTACACCTTC.

This chain uses TRBV19 with TRBJ2-7; possible D gene TRBD1, 5 bases. V gave up 3 bases and J gave up 3 bases, with 9 bases separating them. Germline loops: CDR1 LNHDA, CDR2 SQIVND (reference sequence). There are 13 residues in the CDR3. CDR3: CASSIPGYYEQYF. CDR3 bases: TGTGCCAGTAGTATTCCAGGGTACTACGAGCAGTACTTC.

The V gene is TRBV30, the J gene TRBJ2-3; a weak D match, TRBD2 (6 bases). Germline values: CDR1 GTSNPN, CDR2 SVGIG (reference sequence). This CDR3 is built from 12 residues. Trimming took 1 base from V and 6 from J, leaving 8 bases between them. CDR3 region: CAWSGLDDTQYF. As DNA, the CDR3 is TGTGCCTGGAGTGGACTAGACGATACGCAGTATTTT.

The genes are TRBV29-1 and TRBJ1-1; weak D call: TRBD1 (5 bases). The CDR3 runs 14 residues. Germline CDR1 is SQVTM and CDR2 is ANQGSEA. V lost 4 bases and J lost 0, with 12 bases in between. The CDR3 nucleotides are TGCAGCGTTGGAAGACAGTCCATGAACACTGAAGCTTTCTTT. Protein: CSVGRQSMNTEAFF.

V and J are TRBV30 and TRBJ1-3; possible D gene TRBD1, 5 bases. In germline, CDR1 is GTSNPN, CDR2 SVGIG (reference sequence). The CDR3 spans 14 residues. The V gene lost 0 bases and the J gene lost 1 base, with 7 bases spanning the gap. CDR3 sequence (DNA): TGTGCCTGGAGTGTGAAGGGGTCTGGAAACACCATATATTTT. This gives the protein CAWSVKGSGNTIYF.

The sample holds one count of this clone. The gene calls are TRBV28 and TRBJ2-7; D is ambiguous. Germline values: CDR1 MDHEN, CDR2 SYDVKM. V gave up 2 bases and J gave up 4 bases, with 6 bases separating them. The CDR3 spans 12 residues. The CDR3 nucleotides read TGTGCCAGCAGTTTACTCTCTTACGAGCAGTACTTC. This gives the protein CASSLLSYEQYF.

V is TRBV10-3 and J is TRBJ2-3, with 9 bases identical to TRBD2. Trimming took 4 bases from V and 5 from J; bases not matched to a gene: 7. This CDR3 comprises 15 residues. CDR1 and CDR2 from the germline V gene are ENHRY and SYGVKD. DNA for the CDR3: TGTGCCATCAGTGGGGCGGGGGGGCCTAGAGATACGCAGTATTTT. It translates to CAISGAGGPRDTQYF.

The chain employs TRBV19 and TRBJ2-2; 8 positions agree with TRBD2. Trimming at V came to 1 base and at J to 4 bases, leaving 2 bases not matched to a gene. This CDR3 is 15 amino acids long. CDR1 is LNHDA, CDR2 SQIVND, per germline (reference sequence). Written as DNA, the CDR3 is TGTGCCAGTAGTATAGGCGGGGGGCCCACCGGGGAGCTGTTTTTT. It codes for CASSIGGGPTGELFF.

V usage is TRBV2 and J usage is TRBJ1-2; D is ambiguous. The germline V and J ends were trimmed by 6 bases and 0 bases, with 5 bases remaining between them. CDR1 and CDR2 from the germline V gene are SNHLY and FYNNEI. This CDR3 region has 12 residues. Written as DNA, the CDR3 is TGTGCCAGCAGGGGAGCTAACTATGGCTACACCTTC. Translating it yields CASRGANYGYTF.

The gene calls are TRBV2 and TRBJ1-1; D is ambiguous. The CDR3 is 15 amino acids. Per the germline V gene, CDR1 is SNHLY and CDR2 is FYNNEI. Trimming shortened V by 6 bases and J by 3 bases, and 17 bases separated the two germline ends. In nucleotides, the CDR3 is TGTGCCAGCAGAAAAAGGACGGGAGGGTACACTGAAGCTTTCTTT. Its translation: CASRKRTGGYTEAFF.

The genes are TRBV2 and TRBJ2-2; D ambiguous. The ends were cut back, 6 bases at V and 4 bases at J, with 6 bases in the middle. CDR1 and CDR2 from the germline V gene are SNHLY and FYNNEI. The CDR3 is 12 residues long. The CDR3 is CASRGRTGELFF. The CDR3 DNA reads TGTGCCAGCAGGGGCCGCACCGGGGAGCTGTTTTTT.

The rearrangement links TRBV18 to TRBJ2-3; no clear D. This CDR3 is 14 amino acids long. CDR1 KGHSH and CDR2 LQKENI come from the germline V gene. Trimming removed 2 bases at V and 2 bases at J, with 8 bases between. This CDR3 reads CASSPYYNTDTQYF. Here the CDR3 DNA reads TGTGCCAGCTCACCATACTACAACACAGATACGCAGTATTTT.

The rearrangement uses TRBV9 and TRBJ2-1; D might be TRBD1 (6 bases). Germline values: CDR1 SGDLS, CDR2 YYNGEE. This CDR3 comprises 13 residues. V lost 2 bases to trimming and J lost 9 bases, with 12 bases between them. This chain's CDR3 is CASSVEGVGEQFF. The CDR3 DNA sequence: TGTGCCAGCAGCGTCGAGGGGGTGGGTGAGCAGTTCTTC.

The CDR3 DNA reads as TGTGCCAGCAGCCGGACAGCCTTTAATGAAAAACTGTTTTTT. Translated: CASSRTAFNEKLFF. The gene calls are TRBV7-8 and TRBJ1-4, with D maybe TRBD1 (6 bases). The CDR3 spans 14 residues. V dropped 5 bases and J dropped 4 bases, with 11 bases sitting between them. CDR1 and CDR2 (germline): SGHVS, FQNEAQ.

This rearrangement joins TRBV28 to TRBJ2-7, with D tentatively TRBD2 (6 bases). The CDR3 is 14 amino acids. V lost 5 bases to trimming and J lost 0 bases, with 11 bases between them. CDR1 and CDR2 (germline): MDHEN, SYDVKM. CDR3 loop: CASSGDGSSYEQYF. The CDR3 bases are TGTGCCAGCAGTGGAGACGGGAGCTCCTACGAGCAGTACTTC.

The genes are TRBV15 and TRBJ2-1, with TRBD2 identical over 11 bases. CDR1 and CDR2 from the germline V gene are LNHNV and YYDKDF (reference sequence). Trimming removed 3 bases from V and 7 bases from J; junction bases left unmatched: 8. The CDR3 consists of 16 residues. The CDR3 protein is CATSSLSGRVDNEQFF. DNA for the CDR3: TGTGCCACCAGCAGCCTTAGCGGGAGGGTGGATAATGAGCAGTTCTTC.

Concerning this clone: The junction differs from germline at one of its ends, possibly a read error. V is TRBV18 and J is TRBJ2-7; 11 nucleotides align to TRBD2. The CDR3 extends over 14 amino acids. The V gene's germline CDR1 is KGHSH and CDR2 LQKENI. The CDR3 DNA sequence: TGTGCCAGCTCCCCACTAGCGGGAGTCGGCGAGCAGTACTTC. It yields the protein CASSPLAGVGEQYF. Looking up the rest from reference TRBV18 and TRBJ2-7 gives the full variable domain: NAGVMQNPRHLVRRRGQEARLRCSPMKGHSHVYWYRQLPEEGLKFMVYLQKENIIDESGMPKERFSAEFPKEGPSILRIQQVVRGDSAAYFCASSPLAGVGEQYFGPGTRLTVT.